The entry below gives a single TCR beta chain sequence along with its context. The ends were cut back, 5 bases at V and 8 bases at J, with 13 bases in the middle. CDR3 length: 14 residues. The germline gives CDR1 SEHNR, CDR2 FQNEAQ (reference sequence). Assay used: immunoSEQ multiplex PCR; TCRdb lists only in-frame clones, some missing. The table lists tens of thousands of clones, approximately 83% of them singletons. This specimen comes from a study of OX40 agonist ivuxolimab in advanced cancers. The source was CD4+ or CD8+ T cells sorted from blood, collected in a trial of the OX40 agonist ivuxolimab. The receptor was isolated from an adult with an advanced solid tumor such as melanoma, head and neck, liver or kidney cancer. The chain joins TRBV7-9 to TRBJ1-6, with D possibly TRBD1 on 5 matching bases. CDR3 sequence (DNA): TGTGCCAGCAGCCGGGACGCTGGGGATTCACCCCTCCACTTT. Translating gives CASSRDAGDSPLHF.